The 11 T cell receptor beta chains given below trace back to one sample, sequenced in a study of blood T cell repertoires in COVID-19. Some clones are missing from TCRdb's copy, which holds only in-frame ones; the method was immunoSEQ multiplex PCR. The table records 50,000 or so clones, over 80% of them present only once. Sequenced input: peripheral blood. These receptors all stem from a man aged 65-85 years with acute or convalescent COVID-19.

V is TRBV6-5 and J is TRBJ1-2, with D possibly TRBD1 on 6 matching bases. Trimming took 8 bases from V and 6 from J, leaving 16 bases between them. CDR3 length equals 13 residues. Per germline, CDR1 MNHEY and CDR2 SVGAGI. CDR3 amino acids: CASYRGAGDGYTF. In DNA form, the CDR3 reads TGTGCCAGCTATCGGGGGGCAGGGGATGGCTACACCTTC.

The chain uses TRBV5-6 and TRBJ2-5; 7 bases align to TRBD2. The germline gives CDR1 SGHDT, CDR2 YYEEEE. This CDR3 has 16 residues. Losses at the gene ends were 0 bases for V and 5 bases for J; bases not matched to a gene: 10. CDR3 residues: CASSLVSGAYSETQYF. CDR3 nucleotides: TGTGCCAGCAGCTTGGTGAGCGGGGCCTATTCCGAGACCCAGTACTTC.

This clone was picked up one time. The chain employs TRBV7-2 and TRBJ1-1, with D possibly TRBD1 on 5 matching bases. The CDR3 has 13 amino acids. Between the trimmed V and J ends, which lost 6 bases and 0 bases, there was a span of 8 bases. From germline, CDR1 is SGHTA and CDR2 FQGNSA. CDR3 DNA sequence: TGTGCCAGCAGTTTGACAGTGAACACTGAAGCTTTCTTT. Protein: CASSLTVNTEAFF.

V gene TRBV27 combines with J gene TRBJ2-1; 10 bases are a match to TRBD2. The ends lost 6 bases at V and 6 bases at J; junction bases unmatched: 17. The CDR3 extends over 18 amino acids. Germline lookup yields CDR1 MNHEY and CDR2 SMNVEV (reference sequence). The CDR3: CASSARIRLAGISNEQFF. Written as DNA, the CDR3 is TGTGCCAGCAGCGCAAGGATTAGACTAGCGGGTATATCCAATGAGCAGTTCTTC.

The genes are TRBV7-8 and TRBJ1-1; D is possibly TRBD1 (6 bases). The germline V gene encodes CDR1 SGHVS and CDR2 FQNEAQ. V lost 5 bases and J 12 bases, leaving 19 bases between the germline ends. There are 13 residues in the CDR3. This chain's CDR3 is CASSLGTTSSPFF. As DNA, the CDR3 is TGTGCCAGCAGCCTCGGGACAACATCGAGCCCTTTCTTT.

This chain links TRBV6-2 or TRBV6-3 with TRBJ1-1, with D unresolved. Trimming cost V 6 bases and J 0 bases, with 17 bases left between them. Per the germline V gene, CDR1 is MNHEY and CDR2 is SVGEGT. This CDR3 has 16 residues. The CDR3 loop reads CASSPRHTLMNTEAFF. DNA for the CDR3: TGTGCCAGCAGCCCTAGACATACCCTTATGAACACTGAAGCTTTCTTT.

This chain joins TRBV19 and TRBJ1-2, with D perhaps TRBD1 (5 bases). The CDR3 is 12 amino acids. CDR1 and CDR2 from the germline V gene are LNHDA and SQIVND (reference sequence). V lost 5 bases, J lost 8 bases, and 12 bases lay in between. The CDR3 region is CASSQGPEGYTF. CDR3 DNA: TGTGCCAGTAGTCAGGGCCCGGAGGGCTACACCTTC.

The chain has TRBV5-1 and TRBJ1-2; D remains unclear. CDR3 length: 12 amino acids. In germline, CDR1 is SGHRS, CDR2 YFSETQ. Trimming cost V 0 bases and J 8 bases, with 8 bases left between them. CDR3 sequence (DNA): TGCGCCAGCAGCTTGGACCAGTACGGCTACACCTTC. Translated: CASSLDQYGYTF.

The rearrangement uses TRBV30 and TRBJ1-6; the D gene is possibly TRBD1 (6 bases). In germline, CDR1 is GTSNPN, CDR2 SVGIG (reference sequence). The CDR3 sequence is 12 residues long. Between the trimmed V and J ends, which lost 2 bases and 15 bases, there was a span of 14 bases. The CDR3 sequence is CAWSPRRQDLHF. DNA of the CDR3: TGTGCCTGGAGTCCTAGACGACAGGACCTCCACTTT. Variable domain in full (rest from reference TRBV30 and TRBJ1-6): SQTIHQWPATLVQPVGSPLSLECTVEGTSNPNLYWYRQAAGRGLQLLFYSVGIGQISSEVPQNLSASRPQDRQFILSSKKLLLSDSGFYLCAWSPRRQDLHFGNGTRLTVT.

This clone was picked up a small number of times. This chain joins TRBV6-5 and TRBJ1-2, with 8 nucleotides matching TRBD1. Unmatched junction bases numbered 7, after V lost 6 bases and J lost 7 bases. The germline V gene has CDR1 MNHEY and CDR2 SVGAGI. There are 13 residues in the CDR3. This CDR3 reads CASSLLTGGGYTF. For the CDR3, the DNA is TGTGCCAGCAGCTTACTTACAGGGGGTGGCTACACCTTC.

This chain joins TRBV3-1 (or the pseudogene TRBV3-2) and TRBJ1-1; no firm D call. CDR1 is LGHDT and CDR2 is YNNKEL in the germline V gene (reference sequence). This CDR3 is 15 amino acids long. Trimming removed 1 base at V and 0 bases at J, with 9 bases between. The CDR3 is CASSQGVDMNTEAFF. The CDR3 DNA reads TGTGCCAGCAGCCAAGGTGTAGACATGAACACTGAAGCTTTCTTT.